The TCR beta chain described here comes from a study of blood T cell repertoires in COVID-19. This CDR3 comprises 19 residues. Trimming shortened V by 1 base and J by 5 bases, and 24 bases separated the two germline ends. Per germline, CDR1 MGHRA and CDR2 YSYEKL. This table comes from immunoSEQ multiplex PCR, and its TCRdb copy is limited to in-frame clones, with some not included. In the table there are roughly 100,000 clones, 80% to 90% of which are singletons. This clonotype originated in a woman in her 70s with acute or convalescent COVID-19. The chain employs TRBV4-1 and TRBJ2-1; TRBD2 might be the D (6 bases). The source material was peripheral blood. CDR3 residues: CASSQGPSGARPADNEQFF. For the CDR3, the DNA is TGCGCCAGCAGCCAAGGCCCCTCGGGAGCCCGACCCGCAGACAATGAGCAGTTCTTC.